These 6 T cell receptor beta chains were sequenced from one sample in a study of blood T cell repertoires in COVID-19. Profiled with immunoSEQ multiplex PCR; TCRdb holds only in-frame clones, not every one. This sample has around 300,000 clones, with roughly 92% found just once. Sequences were obtained from peripheral blood. These receptors all come from a woman aged 25 to 39 with COVID-19, enrolled during active disease.

This chain joins TRBV2 and TRBJ2-5, with 8 bases fitting TRBD1. The germline gives CDR1 SNHLY, CDR2 FYNNEI. The CDR3 is 15 amino acids. With 6 bases clipped from V and 4 bases from J, the junction kept 10 bases outside the gene matches. The CDR3 reads CASRPEQGVGETQYF. CDR3 nucleotide sequence: TGTGCCAGCAGACCCGAACAGGGGGTGGGAGAGACCCAGTACTTC.

V and J are TRBV2 and TRBJ1-1, with a possible D match to TRBD1 (5 bases). The germline CDR1 and CDR2 sequences are SNHLY and FYNNEI. CDR3 length equals 14 residues. Deletions cut 2 bases from V and 1 base from J, with 8 bases between. This CDR3 reads CASSEQGQNTEAFF. The CDR3 DNA is TGTGCCAGCAGTGAACAGGGCCAGAACACTGAAGCTTTCTTT.

The rearrangement links TRBV5-1 to TRBJ1-2; TRBD1 matches 8 bases. Germline CDR1 is SGHRS and CDR2 is YFSETQ. The junction had 5 bases not matched to a gene; V was cut back by 4 bases and J by 6 bases. CDR3 size: 13 residues. CDR3 region: CASSPTGENGYTF. The CDR3 DNA is TGCGCCAGCAGCCCGACAGGGGAAAATGGCTACACCTTC. Variable domain in full (rest from reference TRBV5-1 and TRBJ1-2): KAGVTQTPRYLIKTRGQQVTLSCSPISGHRSVSWYQQTPGQGLQFLFEYFSETQRNKGNFPGRFSGRQFSNSRSEMNVSTLELGDSALYLCASSPTGENGYTFGSGTRLTVV.

This chain uses TRBV7-9 with TRBJ2-7, with 14 positions matching TRBD2. CDR1 SEHNR and CDR2 FQNEAQ come from the germline V gene (reference sequence). V trimming: 4 bases; J trimming: 6 bases; junction bases outside the gene matches: 5. This CDR3 is 15 amino acids long. In nucleotides, the CDR3 is TGTGCCAGCAGCTCGGGACTAGCGGGAGTAAGCGAGCAGTACTTC. As protein: CASSSGLAGVSEQYF.

The chain is built from TRBV27 and TRBJ2-1; the match to TRBD1 covers 8 bases. The V and J ends lost 5 bases and 4 bases, in that order; junction bases with no gene match: 10. There are 16 residues in the CDR3. The germline gives CDR1 MNHEY, CDR2 SMNVEV (reference sequence). CDR3 sequence (DNA): TGTGCCAGCAGTACTTGGACAGGGATGGCGTACAATGAGCAGTTCTTC. It encodes CASSTWTGMAYNEQFF.

Only a few counts were recorded for this clone. CDR3 DNA: TGTGCCAGTAGTATATTGGCCGTCAACACTGAAGCTTTCTTT. The encoded protein is CASSILAVNTEAFF. The rearrangement joins TRBV19 to TRBJ1-1, with D unclear. The CDR3 spans 14 residues. The germline CDR1 and CDR2 sequences are LNHDA and SQIVND (reference sequence). Trimming pared 2 bases from V and 2 bases from J, leaving 9 bases between.